The 18 T cell receptor beta chains reported below all come from one sample, sequenced in a study of beta chain features in type 1 diabetes. What was sequenced were expressed TCRB transcripts, since all of the isolated RNA had been reverse transcribed. The assay was immunoSEQ multiplex PCR, and TCRdb's table has in-frame clones only and misses some. The data contain over 700,000 clones, roughly 16% of them singletons. Sequenced input: naive CD4+ T cells from blood. Every receptor here comes from a woman between 18 and 30 years old in good health.

There are a few counts of this clone. The chain is built from TRBV19 and TRBJ2-1; 7 positions agree with TRBD2. The CDR3 is 12 residues long. CDR1 and CDR2 from the germline V gene are LNHDA and SQIVND (reference sequence). V shed 11 bases and J 3 bases; nucleotides not matched to a gene: 4. The CDR3 region has the DNA TGTGCCGTACGGGACTACTACAATGAGCAGTTCTTC. The encoded protein is CAVRDYYNEQFF.

The genes are TRBV6-1 and TRBJ2-7; 8 positions agree with TRBD2. From germline, CDR1 is MNHNS and CDR2 SASEGT. J was trimmed by 6 bases and V by 5 bases; bases with no gene match: 12. The CDR3 runs to 15 residues. The CDR3 loop reads CASSLMAGTSGEQYF. CDR3 DNA: TGTGCCAGCAGTCTAATGGCCGGGACTAGTGGCGAGCAGTACTTC.

The rearrangement joins TRBV28 to TRBJ1-5; D remains unclear. With 7 bases removed from V and 1 base from J, the gap between germline ends came to 11 bases. Germline V gene data show CDR1 as MDHEN and CDR2 as SYDVKM. The CDR3 spans 14 residues. This chain's CDR3 is CASNEGGSNQPQHF. CDR3 bases: TGTGCCAGCAACGAAGGAGGGAGCAATCAGCCCCAGCATTTT.

The CDR3 nucleotides are TGTGCCAGCAGGCCACAGGGGGCCCCCTACGAGCAGTACTTC. It yields the protein CASRPQGAPYEQYF. This rearrangement joins TRBV28 to TRBJ2-7, with 9 bases fitting TRBD1. The CDR3 has 14 residues. Germline lookup yields CDR1 MDHEN and CDR2 SYDVKM. V dropped 6 bases and J dropped 2; count of bases not matched to a gene: 5.

The V gene is TRBV2, the J gene TRBJ2-1; TRBD2 aligns across 9 bases. The CDR3 sequence is 14 residues long. V gave up 2 bases and J gave up 11 bases; unmatched junction bases: 7. CDR1 SNHLY and CDR2 FYNNEI come from the germline V gene. The CDR3 here is CASSEIAGDPKQFF. The CDR3 coding sequence is TGTGCCAGCAGTGAAATAGCGGGAGACCCCAAGCAGTTCTTC.

This rearrangement joins TRBV6-5 to TRBJ1-5; D is undetermined. Trimming stripped 6 bases from V and 4 bases from J, with 10 bases between. The CDR3 loop spans 13 amino acids. Germline lookup yields CDR1 MNHEY and CDR2 SVGAGI. The CDR3 is CASSGLPNQPQHF. Written as DNA, the CDR3 is TGTGCCAGCAGCGGACTACCGAATCAGCCCCAGCATTTT.

The chain uses TRBV29-1 and TRBJ2-3; TRBD2 aligns across 8 bases. In germline, CDR1 is SQVTM, CDR2 ANQGSEA. The CDR3 has 16 residues. Germline trimming cut 1 base from V and 0 bases from J; bases unmatched to any gene: 6. In nucleotides, the CDR3 is TGCAGCGTTGAAGGAGGACTAGCAGATAGCACAGATACGCAGTATTTT. Protein sequence: CSVEGGLADSTDTQYF.

V gene TRBV6-5 combines with J gene TRBJ1-1; D call uncertain. V was cut by 6 bases and J by 3 bases, with 11 bases left in between. CDR3 length: 13 amino acids. Germline V CDR1 and CDR2: MNHEY, SVGAGI. The CDR3 sequence is CASRAAAYTEAFF. CDR3 DNA: TGTGCCAGCAGAGCCGCGGCTTACACTGAAGCTTTCTTT.

V is TRBV13 and J is TRBJ2-5, with no clear D. The V end was cut by 6 bases, the J end by 2 bases, with 13 bases between. Germline-derived CDR1 and CDR2 are PRHDT and FYEKMQ (reference sequence). There are 14 residues in the CDR3. The CDR3 reads CASSSQLGQETQYF. The DNA for the CDR3 is TGTGCCAGCAGTTCGCAGTTGGGGCAAGAGACCCAGTACTTC.

The chain joins TRBV7-8 to TRBJ2-7; the D gene is possibly TRBD2 (6 bases). In germline, CDR1 is SGHVS, CDR2 FQNEAQ. This CDR3 is built from 15 residues. V lost 3 bases, J lost 2 bases, and 14 bases lay in between. Here the CDR3 reads CASSLNLAVTYEQYF. CDR3 nucleotide sequence: TGTGCCAGCAGCTTGAATTTAGCGGTTACCTACGAGCAGTACTTC.

The J gene is TRBJ2-7, the V gene TRBV15; 14 bases fit TRBD2. This CDR3 is 15 amino acids long. J lost 5 bases, V lost 5 bases, and 5 bases had no gene match. In germline, CDR1 is LNHNV, CDR2 YYDKDF (reference sequence). The CDR3 loop reads CATSRTGLAGDEQYF. CDR3 coding DNA: TGTGCCACCAGCCGGACGGGACTAGCGGGAGACGAGCAGTACTTC.

The chain carries TRBV15 and TRBJ2-7, with a weak D call TRBD1 (6 bases). Per the germline V gene, CDR1 is LNHNV and CDR2 is YYDKDF (reference sequence). V dropped 2 bases and J dropped 5 bases, with 16 bases sitting between them. The CDR3 runs to 15 residues. The CDR3 protein is CATSRYGTGINEQYF. The CDR3 nucleotides are TGTGCCACCAGCAGATATGGCACAGGGATTAACGAGCAGTACTTC.

The chain couples TRBV11-2 to TRBJ2-4; no clear D. The CDR3 length is 15 residues. V was shortened by 2 bases and J by 4 bases, with 12 bases between the two germline ends. The germline CDR1 and CDR2 sequences are SGHAT and FQNNGV. The CDR3 DNA is TGTGCCAGCAGCTTAACCCTTAGTGGTAAAAACATTCAGTACTTC. It encodes CASSLTLSGKNIQYF.

The V call is TRBV6-5, the J call TRBJ2-6; D remains ambiguous. From germline, CDR1 is MNHEY and CDR2 SVGAGI. The CDR3 loop spans 15 amino acids. V was shortened by 5 bases and J by 2 bases, with 10 bases between the two germline ends. The CDR3 region is CASSHRAAGANVLTF. The CDR3 DNA follows: TGTGCCAGCAGTCACCGGGCCGCTGGGGCCAACGTCCTGACTTTC.

V gene TRBV18 combines with J gene TRBJ2-5, with D perhaps matching TRBD1 (5 bases). V was clipped by 0 bases and J by 9 bases, with 14 bases between them. CDR1 and CDR2 from the germline V gene are KGHSH and LQKENI. There are 14 residues in the CDR3. The CDR3 loop is CASSPPVPTRAQYF. The CDR3 nucleotides read TGTGCCAGCTCACCACCGGTCCCTACCAGGGCCCAGTACTTC.

This clone has only a few counts. This rearrangement joins TRBV18 to TRBJ1-2; 9 nucleotides align to TRBD1. Germline loops: CDR1 KGHSH, CDR2 LQKENI. J gave up 11 bases and V 4 bases, and 2 bases lay outside the gene matches. The length of the CDR3 is 11 residues. DNA of the CDR3: TGTGCCAGCTCACGGGGACAGGGTTACACCTTC. Protein: CASSRGQGYTF.

The chain has TRBV9 and TRBJ2-7; tentative D call: TRBD1 (6 bases). V lost 3 bases to trimming and J lost 4 bases, with 20 bases between them. Germline CDR1 SGDLS, CDR2 YYNGEE. This CDR3 comprises 16 residues. This CDR3 reads CASSAVPNAGAYEQYF. Written as DNA, the CDR3 is TGTGCCAGCAGCGCCGTTCCAAACGCAGGGGCTTACGAGCAGTACTTC.

In its sample, this clone was seen a few times. The gene calls are TRBV5-6 and TRBJ2-3; 8 nucleotides agree with TRBD1. Germline V CDR1 and CDR2: SGHDT, YYEEEE. V lost 4 bases to trimming and J lost 5 bases; unmatched junction nucleotides: 6. The CDR3 has 14 amino acids. The CDR3 sequence is CASSKTGGVDTQYF. The CDR3, as DNA: TGTGCCAGCAGCAAAACAGGGGGAGTAGATACGCAGTATTTT.